The clone carrying this T cell receptor (beta chain) was counted ten times or more. The CDR3 has 12 amino acids. Germline V lookup: CDR1 SQVTM, CDR2 ANQGSEA. V was shortened by 6 bases and J by 5 bases, with 13 bases between the two germline ends. MiXCR, applied by TCRdb to the reads, yields one record per CDR3 protein. The sample contains 12,000 to 15,000 distinct CDR3 sequences, approximately 30% of which appear only once. This TCR derives from a human donor. Sample: blood. The chain has TRBV29-1 and TRBJ1-2; D might be TRBD1 (6 bases). The CDR3 DNA sequence: TGCAGCGTAGAAAGACAGGATTATGGCTACACCTTC. Protein product: CSVERQDYGYTF.